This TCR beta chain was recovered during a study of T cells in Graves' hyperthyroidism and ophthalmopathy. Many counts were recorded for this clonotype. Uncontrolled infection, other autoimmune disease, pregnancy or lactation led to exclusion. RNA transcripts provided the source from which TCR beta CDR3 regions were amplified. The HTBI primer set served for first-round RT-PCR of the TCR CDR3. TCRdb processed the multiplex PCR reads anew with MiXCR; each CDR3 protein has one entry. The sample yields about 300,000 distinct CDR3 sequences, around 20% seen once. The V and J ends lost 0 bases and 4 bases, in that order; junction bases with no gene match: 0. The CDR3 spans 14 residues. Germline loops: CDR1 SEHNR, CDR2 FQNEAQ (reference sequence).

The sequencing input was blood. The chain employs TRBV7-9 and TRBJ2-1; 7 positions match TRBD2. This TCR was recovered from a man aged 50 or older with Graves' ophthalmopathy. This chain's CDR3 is CASSLAGGYNEQFF. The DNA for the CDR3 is TGTGCCAGCAGCTTAGCGGGAGGGTACAATGAGCAGTTCTTC.